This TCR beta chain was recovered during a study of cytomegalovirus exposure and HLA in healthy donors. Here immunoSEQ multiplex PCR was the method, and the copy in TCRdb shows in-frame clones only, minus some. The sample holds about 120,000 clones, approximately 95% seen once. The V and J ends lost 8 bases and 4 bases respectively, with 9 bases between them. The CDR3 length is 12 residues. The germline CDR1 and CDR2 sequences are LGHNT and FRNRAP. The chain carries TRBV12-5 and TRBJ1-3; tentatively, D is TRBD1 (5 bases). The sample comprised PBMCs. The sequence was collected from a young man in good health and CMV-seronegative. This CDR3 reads CASLGVGNTIYF. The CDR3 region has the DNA TGTGCTAGTCTAGGGGTCGGAAACACCATATATTTT.